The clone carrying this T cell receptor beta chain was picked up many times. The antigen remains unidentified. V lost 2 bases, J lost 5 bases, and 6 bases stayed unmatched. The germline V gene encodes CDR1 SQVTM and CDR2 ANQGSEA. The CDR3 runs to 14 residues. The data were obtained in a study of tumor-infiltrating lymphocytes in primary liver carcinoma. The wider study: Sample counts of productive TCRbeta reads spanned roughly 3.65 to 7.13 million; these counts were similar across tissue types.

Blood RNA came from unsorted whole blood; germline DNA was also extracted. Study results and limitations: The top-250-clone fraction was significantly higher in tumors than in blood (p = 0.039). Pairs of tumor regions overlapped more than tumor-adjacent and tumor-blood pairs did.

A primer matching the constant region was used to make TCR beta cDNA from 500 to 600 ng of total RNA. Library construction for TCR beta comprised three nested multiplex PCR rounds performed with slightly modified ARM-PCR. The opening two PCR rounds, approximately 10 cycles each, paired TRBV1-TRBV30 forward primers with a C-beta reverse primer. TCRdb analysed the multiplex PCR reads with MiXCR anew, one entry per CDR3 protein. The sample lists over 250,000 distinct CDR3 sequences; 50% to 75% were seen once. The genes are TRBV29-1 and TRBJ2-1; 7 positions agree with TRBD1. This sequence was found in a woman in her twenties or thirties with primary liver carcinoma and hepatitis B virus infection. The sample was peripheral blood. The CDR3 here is CSVERDRPNNEQFF. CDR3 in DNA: TGCAGCGTTGAACGGGACAGACCCAACAATGAGCAGTTCTTC.